The rows below give T cell receptor beta chains drawn from one sample of a study of T-cell memory formation after mild COVID-19. TCRdb processed the 5' RACE reads anew with MiXCR; each CDR3 protein has one entry. The profile shows roughly 1,600 distinct CDR3 sequences, roughly 60% of them singletons. What was sequenced was PBMCs or a T cell subset sorted from them (not recorded which). The source of these receptors is an adult who had mild COVID-19 (a few samples of this study predate the infection). Cell type and time point are not known. Each CDR3 is given with its conserved first and last residue. A D gene is named only where the DNA matches it firmly. Clone size is stated in some rows and not others, as once, few, many or a class when expanded.

clone size,V gene,D gene,J gene,CDR3 DNA,CDR3 protein
-,TRBV7-9,-,TRBJ2-4,TGTGCCAGCAGCTTAAGAGGGGCCAAAAACATTCAGTACTTC,CASSLRGAKNIQYF
large,TRBV4-1,-,TRBJ2-7,TGCGCCAGCAGCCAAGCCCAAGCCGTCTACGAGCAGTACTTC,CASSQAQAVYEQYF
large,TRBV7-9,-,TRBJ1-1,TGTGCCAGCAGCGCTCAAAAGAAGGCGCCAGTGAACACTGAAGCTTTCTTT,CASSAQKKAPVNTEAFF
-,TRBV7-8,TRBD1,TRBJ2-7,TGTGCCAGCAGACACCGGGACAGAGCCTACGAGCAGTACTTC,CASRHRDRAYEQYF
-,TRBV15,-,TRBJ2-7,TGTGCCACCAGCAGTCTCAGGGGATCCTACGAGCAGTACTTC,CATSSLRGSYEQYF
-,TRBV6-2/TRBV6-3,-,TRBJ1-5,TGTGCCAGCGAAGAAACAGGCGTTAATCAGCCCCAGCATTTT,CASEETGVNQPQHF
-,TRBV27,TRBD2,TRBJ2-7,TGTGCCAGCAGTCCGCTACTAGCGGGGAGGGAGCAGTACTTC,CASSPLLAGREQYF
large,TRBV29-1,TRBD1,TRBJ1-1,TGCAGCGCCCGACAGGGGAGGACTGAAGCTTTCTTT,CSARQGRTEAFF
medium-sized,TRBV9,-,TRBJ1-1,TGTGCCAGCAGCCCAGAGGTAGGCACTGAAGCTTTCTTT,CASSPEVGTEAFF
-,TRBV29-1,TRBD1,TRBJ2-7,TGCAGCGTCCTGACAGGGTCAGACTACGAGCAGTACTTC,CSVLTGSDYEQYF
large,TRBV27,-,TRBJ2-1,TGTGCCAGCAGTTGGCGAGGGGGCAATGAGCAGTTCTTC,CASSWRGGNEQFF
-,TRBV5-1,-,TRBJ2-3,TGCGCCAGCGGGCAGACAAACACAGATACGCAGTATTTT,CASGQTNTDTQYF
medium-sized,TRBV4-3,-,TRBJ2-1,TGCGCCAGCAGCCAAGATAGCGGCATAGAGGTCCATGAGCAGTTCTTC,CASSQDSGIEVHEQFF
-,TRBV5-6,TRBD2,TRBJ2-7,TGTGCCAGCAGCGGCGGGGGGGCTTACGAGCAGTACTTC,CASSGGGAYEQYF
-,TRBV5-4,TRBD1,TRBJ2-5,TGTGCCAGCAGCTACCGGACAGGGAAGTTCACTCAGGAGACCCAGTACTTC,CASSYRTGKFTQETQYF
-,TRBV27,TRBD1,TRBJ2-2,TGTGCCAGCAGGTGGCAGGGGGCGAGCGGGGAGCTGTTTTTT,CASRWQGASGELFF
-,TRBV5-1,TRBD2,TRBJ2-1,TGCGCCAGCAGCTTCTTAGGAGCGGGGAGCTCCTACAATGAGCAGTTCTTC,CASSFLGAGSSYNEQFF
large,TRBV5-1,TRBD1,TRBJ2-1,TGCGCCTGCAGGGGACAGGGTGCGGATGAGCAGTTCTTC,CACRGQGADEQFF
-,TRBV7-9,TRBD1,TRBJ2-7,TGTGCCAGCAGCTTGGGACAGGGCCTCCACGAGCTGTACTTC,CASSLGQGLHELYF
-,TRBV7-9,TRBD2,TRBJ2-1,TGTGCCAGCAGTGGCGGGGGGAACAATGAGCAGTTCTTC,CASSGGGNNEQFF
-,TRBV5-6,-,TRBJ2-1,TGTGCCAGCAGCTTGGGGGGGCTGGAGCAGTTCTTC,CASSLGGLEQFF
-,TRBV18,TRBD1,TRBJ2-5,TGTGCCAGCTCACCGGGACAGCAAGAGACCCAGTACTTC,CASSPGQQETQYF